These T cell receptor beta chains were read from a single sample in a study of blood T cell repertoires in COVID-19. The method was immunoSEQ multiplex PCR; TCRdb's version includes in-frame clones alone and lacks a portion of them. Here the sample spans hundreds of thousands of clones, roughly nine tenths being singletons. Source material: peripheral blood. These receptors originate from a man between 18 and 29 years old with active or convalescent COVID-19. CDR3s include the opening cysteine and the closing phenylalanine or tryptophan. Fields, in order: CDR3 protein, V gene.

CAWSVRGRVYGYTF | TRBV30
CSVAENTPGSYTF | TRBV29-1
CASSVEGTGGTEAFF | TRBV9
CSVEGASYEQYF | TRBV29-1
CASSLRVNTEAFF | TRBV12-3/TRBV12-4
CASSLVSGGSKNIQYF | TRBV11-2
CASSVDPTSGTGTQYF | TRBV9
CASSDGLAGNMGQFF | TRBV2
CSTQHGTKGTEAFF | TRBV29-1
CASTKTGMGLAGNSTDTQYF | TRBV9
CASSPQLFYGYTF | TRBV27
CASSILAGEYYEQYF | TRBV19
CASSLEGAPDTEAFF | TRBV27